This T cell receptor beta chain is from a study of T cells in Graves' hyperthyroidism and ophthalmopathy. This clonotype has more than one count but fewer than ten. V lost 3 bases to trimming and J lost 2 bases, with 12 bases between them. This CDR3 has 15 residues. Germline V gives CDR1 SGHAT, CDR2 FQDESV (reference sequence). Amplification of TCR beta CDR3 regions was performed using RNA transcripts as template. The HTBI set primed first-round TCR CDR3 RT-PCR. TCRdb re-analysed the multiplex PCR reads in MiXCR, keeping a single row per CDR3 protein. The table lists around 400,000 distinct CDR3 sequences, more than 20% of them singletons.

The sample consisted of blood. This clonotype originated in a man aged 45-60 years with Graves' hyperthyroidism. The V call is TRBV11-1, the J call TRBJ2-3, with D perhaps TRBD2 (5 bases). CDR3 in amino acids: CASSFAGRDTDTQYF. The CDR3 region has the DNA TGTGCCAGCAGCTTTGCTGGACGGGACACAGATACGCAGTATTTT.